The T cell receptor (beta chain) described here comes from a study of identical twins. All donors were healthy, and all were Caucasian. Remarks on this clonotype: Its antigen remains unidentified.

Study-wide findings and caveats: Researchers reported weaker excess twin sharing in beta out-of-frame sequences. When twins shared out-of-frame alpha sequences, those sequences had excess low generation probability. Cord blood beta clonotypes present at high abundance carried fewer insertions; no such pattern appeared in memory repertoires.

Germline V gene sequence: CDR1 LNHDA, CDR2 SQIVND (reference sequence). CDR3 length: 12 amino acids. The germline V and J ends were trimmed by 7 bases and 5 bases, with 8 bases remaining between them. TCRdb passed the 5' RACE reads through MiXCR, listing each CDR3 protein once. Of 1,800,000 or so distinct CDR3 sequences in the sample, 32% were seen once. This receptor was identified in a newborn girl in good health. The sequencing input was cord blood. The chain links TRBV19 to TRBJ2-2, with D perhaps matching TRBD1 (5 bases). CDR3 nucleotide sequence: TGTGCCAGTATAAAGGGGACCGGGGAGCTGTTTTTT. Protein: CASIKGTGELFF.